One and the same sample provided the 19 T cell receptor beta chains below, sequenced in a study of blood T cells in healthy people across ages. For the second PCR, which ran for about 7 to 11 cycles, a sample-barcoded 5' primer and a J-beta primer mix were used. TCRdb independently ran MiXCR on the 5' RACE reads; one entry per CDR3 protein. The table records 660,000 or so distinct CDR3 sequences, 58% of them present only once. Specimen: blood. The receptors originated from a man aged 55 to 70 in good health.

The chain has TRBV5-1 and TRBJ2-5; 8 bases line up with TRBD1. CDR3 length equals 14 residues. J lost 4 bases, V lost 4 bases, and 6 bases had no gene match. Germline values: CDR1 SGHRS, CDR2 YFSETQ. The DNA of the CDR3 is TGCGCCAGCAGCCGTAGGACAGGGAGAGAGACCCAGTACTTC. Translation: CASSRRTGRETQYF. Full variable domain (rest looked up from reference TRBV5-1 and TRBJ2-5): KAGVTQTPRYLIKTRGQQVTLSCSPISGHRSVSWYQQTPGQGLQFLFEYFSETQRNKGNFPGRFSGRQFSNSRSEMNVSTLELGDSALYLCASSRRTGRETQYFGPGTRLLVL.

This chain uses TRBV20-1 with TRBJ2-5; a weak D match, TRBD1 (6 bases). Matching the DNA end better, TRBJ2-7 makes the J call doubtful. Germline V gene lookup returns CDR1 DFQATT and CDR2 SNEGSKA (reference sequence). The CDR3 is made up of 14 amino acids. As DNA, the CDR3 is TGCAGTGCTAGAGATCAGGGGTCCCCCTACGAGCAGTACTTC. As protein: CSARDQGSPYEQYF.

This chain connects TRBV4-1 to TRBJ1-2; tentatively, D is TRBD1 (5 bases). Germline V CDR1 and CDR2: MGHRA, YSYEKL. This CDR3 is built from 16 residues. With 0 bases removed from V and 4 bases from J, the gap between germline ends came to 15 bases. CDR3 region: CASSQDPGRVSYGYTF. DNA for the CDR3: TGCGCCAGCAGCCAAGATCCCGGCAGGGTGTCCTATGGCTACACCTTC.

The rearrangement uses TRBV25-1 and TRBJ2-7; D uncertain. Germline V CDR1 and CDR2: MGHDK, SYGVNS. The CDR3 contains 13 residues. V lost 2 bases and J 6 bases, leaving 11 bases between the germline ends. Here the CDR3 DNA reads TGTGCCAGCAGTGAAGTCTACAGAGGCGAGCAGTACTTC. It is translated as CASSEVYRGEQYF.

The rearrangement joins TRBV20-1 to TRBJ2-1; D not certain. V was trimmed by 3 bases and J by 7 bases, leaving 13 bases between them. Germline lookup yields CDR1 DFQATT and CDR2 SNEGSKA (reference sequence). The CDR3 spans 13 residues. CDR3 sequence (DNA): TGCAGTGCTAGCCTCGGAACAGTTAATGAGCAGTTCTTC. This gives the protein CSASLGTVNEQFF.

This clonotype was seen only a few times. The chain has TRBV2 and TRBJ2-5; weak D call: TRBD2 (7 bases). With 6 bases removed from V and 4 bases from J, the gap between germline ends came to 15 bases. The V gene's germline CDR1 is SNHLY and CDR2 FYNNEI. The CDR3 is made up of 14 amino acids. The CDR3 region is CASRGGGPRETQYF. Written as DNA, the CDR3 is TGTGCCAGCAGAGGGGGGGGGCCCAGAGAGACCCAGTACTTC.

In regard to this clonotype: Germline is not matched at one junction end, which may reflect a read error. The chain recombines TRBV18 with TRBJ1-4; D not resolved. Germline-derived CDR1 and CDR2 are KGHSH and LQKENI. CDR3 length: 15 residues. The CDR3 nucleotides are TGTGCCAGCTCACCCATTGAGAGTGGTAATGAAGAACTGTTTTTT. Its translation is CASSPIESGNEELFF. Based on the CDR3 plus reference TRBV18 and TRBJ1-4, the full variable domain is NAGVMQNPRHLVRRRGQEARLRCSPMKGHSHVYWYRQLPEEGLKFMVYLQKENIIDESGMPKERFSAEFPKEGPSILRIQQVVRGDSAAYFCASSPIESGNEELFFGSGTQLSVL.

The rearrangement links TRBV7-2 to TRBJ2-3; 8 bases line up with TRBD1. The CDR3 is made up of 15 amino acids. The germline CDR1 and CDR2 sequences are SGHTA and FQGNSA. The V and J ends lost 6 bases and 5 bases, in that order; junction bases with no gene match: 10. The CDR3 DNA follows: TGTGCCAGCAGTTCAACAGGGGGGCGTATAGATACGCAGTATTTT. It encodes CASSSTGGRIDTQYF.

This clonotype occurred once. The rearrangement links TRBV20-1 to TRBJ1-2, with TRBD1 matching over 11 bases. V was pared by 5 bases and J by 4 bases, with 6 bases of the junction left unmatched. CDR3 length: 14 residues. Germline V gives CDR1 DFQATT, CDR2 SNEGSKA (reference sequence). DNA of the CDR3: TGCAGTGCTCCCGGACAGGGGGCAGTCTATGGCTACACCTTC. Amino acids: CSAPGQGAVYGYTF.

The rearrangement joins TRBV2 to TRBJ2-5; 9 bases map to TRBD1. This CDR3 spans 15 amino acids. V lost 7 bases and J lost 5; bases outside the gene matches: 11. CDR1 and CDR2 (germline): SNHLY, FYNNEI. This CDR3 is CASKYRGQGQETQYF. The CDR3 DNA sequence: TGTGCCAGCAAGTATAGGGGACAGGGACAGGAGACCCAGTACTTC. The variable domain in full, completed from reference TRBV2 and TRBJ2-5, reads EPEVTQTPSHQVTQMGQEVILRCVPISNHLYFYWYRQILGQKVEFLVSFYNNEISEKSEIFDDQFSVERPDGSNFTLKIRSTKLEDSAMYFCASKYRGQGQETQYFGPGTRLLVL.

The chain carries TRBV6-5 and TRBJ1-6, with D hard to call. The germline gives CDR1 MNHEY, CDR2 SVGAGI. This CDR3 has 12 residues. Trimming cost V 7 bases and J 8 bases, with 9 bases left between them. CDR3 in DNA: TGTGCCAGCAAGGATGGCGATTCACCCCTCCACTTT. It is translated as CASKDGDSPLHF.

The rearrangement links TRBV11-2 to TRBJ2-7; the D call may be TRBD1 or TRBD2 (5 bases each). Looked up from germline, CDR1 is SGHAT and CDR2 is FQNNGV. This CDR3 contains 13 residues. Trimming removed 5 bases from V and 3 bases from J, with 11 bases in between. CDR3 loop: CASSHRDRYEQYF. As DNA, the CDR3 is TGTGCCAGCAGCCACCGGGACCGCTACGAGCAGTACTTC.

V is TRBV5-1 and J is TRBJ1-2; TRBD1 agrees at 8 bases. CDR1 is SGHRS and CDR2 is YFSETQ in the germline V gene. The V segment lost 9 bases and the J segment 2 bases; nucleotides outside the gene matches: 12. CDR3 length: 15 amino acids. The CDR3 nucleotides are TGCGCCACCACCCAGGGAGACAGGGGCAACTATGGCTACACCTTC. Translation: CATTQGDRGNYGYTF. The whole variable domain, remainder taken from reference TRBV5-1 and TRBJ1-2, is KAGVTQTPRYLIKTRGQQVTLSCSPISGHRSVSWYQQTPGQGLQFLFEYFSETQRNKGNFPGRFSGRQFSNSRSEMNVSTLELGDSALYLCATTQGDRGNYGYTFGSGTRLTVV.

The V gene is TRBV5-1, the J gene TRBJ2-5; D unresolved. Trimming pared 0 bases from V and 1 base from J, leaving 10 bases between. This CDR3 has 15 residues. Germline V gene data show CDR1 as SGHRS and CDR2 as YFSETQ. CDR3 nucleotide sequence: TGCGCCAGCAGCTTGGTAAGGATAGGCCAAGAGACCCAGTACTTC. Translating gives CASSLVRIGQETQYF.

J is TRBJ2-1 and V is TRBV2, with D perhaps TRBD2 (7 bases). The CDR3 loop spans 15 amino acids. Germline assignment: CDR1 SNHLY and CDR2 FYNNEI. V lost 1 base and J 5 bases, leaving 12 bases between the germline ends. The CDR3 reads CASSEVGGADNEQFF. The CDR3, as DNA: TGTGCCAGCAGTGAAGTTGGGGGGGCCGACAATGAGCAGTTCTTC.

This clonotype was seen a handful of times. This chain joins TRBV2 and TRBJ2-5; no clear D gene. The germline gives CDR1 SNHLY, CDR2 FYNNEI. V lost 6 bases and J lost 5, with 16 bases in between. The CDR3 is 14 residues long. The CDR3 DNA follows: TGTGCCAGCAGGGCGGATGCAAGCTTGGAGACCCAGTACTTC. It codes for CASRADASLETQYF.

This chain joins TRBV3-1 and TRBJ2-1; TRBD2 matches at 14 bases. Germline V gene data show CDR1 as LGHDT and CDR2 as YNNKEL (reference sequence). Trimming removed 4 bases from V and 12 bases from J; junction bases left unmatched: 11. This CDR3 has 16 amino acids. The CDR3 DNA follows: TGTGCCAGCAGCCCCACGACTAGCGGGGGGGCAAGGGGGCAGTTCTTC. Translating gives CASSPTTSGGARGQFF.

The chain recombines TRBV2 with TRBJ2-4, with D perhaps TRBD2 (6 bases). The CDR3 extends over 14 amino acids. Germline V gene lookup returns CDR1 SNHLY and CDR2 FYNNEI. Trimming took off 4 bases at V and 6 bases at J, with 13 bases between the two ends. CDR3 coding DNA: TGTGCCAGCAGTGGGGGGGAGGTAGGAAACATTCAGTACTTC. This gives the protein CASSGGEVGNIQYF. Using reference TRBV2 and TRBJ2-4 for the parts outside the CDR3, the full variable domain is EPEVTQTPSHQVTQMGQEVILRCVPISNHLYFYWYRQILGQKVEFLVSFYNNEISEKSEIFDDQFSVERPDGSNFTLKIRSTKLEDSAMYFCASSGGEVGNIQYFGAGTRLSVL.

This clonotype was seen a single time. The rearrangement joins TRBV2 to TRBJ2-3; D is unresolved. Germline assignment: CDR1 SNHLY and CDR2 FYNNEI. The V end lost 1 base, the J end lost 2 bases, and 13 bases lay between the germline ends. The CDR3 length is 16 residues. The CDR3 DNA sequence: TGTGCCAGCAGTGAAGTTGCGTACTATCCCACAGATACGCAGTATTTT. Translating gives CASSEVAYYPTDTQYF.